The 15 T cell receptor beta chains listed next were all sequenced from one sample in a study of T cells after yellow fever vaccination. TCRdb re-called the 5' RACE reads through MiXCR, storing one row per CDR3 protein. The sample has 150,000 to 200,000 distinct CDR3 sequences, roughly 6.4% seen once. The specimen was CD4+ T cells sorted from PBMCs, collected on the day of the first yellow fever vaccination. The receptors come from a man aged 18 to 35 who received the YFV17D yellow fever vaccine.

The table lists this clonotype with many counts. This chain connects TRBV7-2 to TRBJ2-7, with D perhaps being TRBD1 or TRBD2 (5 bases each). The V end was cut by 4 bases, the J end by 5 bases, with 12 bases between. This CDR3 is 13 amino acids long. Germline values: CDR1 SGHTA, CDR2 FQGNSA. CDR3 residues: CASSYLRGNEQYV. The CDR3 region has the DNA TGTGCCAGCAGCTACCTGAGGGGCAACGAGCAGTACGTC.

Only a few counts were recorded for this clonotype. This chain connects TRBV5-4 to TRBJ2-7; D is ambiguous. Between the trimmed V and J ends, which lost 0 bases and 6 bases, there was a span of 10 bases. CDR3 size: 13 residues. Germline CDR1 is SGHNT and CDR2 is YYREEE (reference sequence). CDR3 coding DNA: TGTGCCAGCAGCTTGGAGGTCCGCCGCGAGCAGTACTTC. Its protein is CASSLEVRREQYF.

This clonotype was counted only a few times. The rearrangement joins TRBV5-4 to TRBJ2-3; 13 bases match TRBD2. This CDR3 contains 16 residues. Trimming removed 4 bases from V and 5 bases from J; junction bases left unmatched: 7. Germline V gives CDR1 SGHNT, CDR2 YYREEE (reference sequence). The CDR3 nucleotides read TGTGCCAGCAGCCTAACTAGCGGGGGGGCTATAGATACGCAGTATTTT. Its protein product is CASSLTSGGAIDTQYF.

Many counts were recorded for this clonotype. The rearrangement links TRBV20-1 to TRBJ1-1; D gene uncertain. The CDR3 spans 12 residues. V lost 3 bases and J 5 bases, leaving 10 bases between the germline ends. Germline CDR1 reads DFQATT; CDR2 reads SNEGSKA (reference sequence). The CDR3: CSASGPQTEAFF. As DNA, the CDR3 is TGCAGTGCTAGTGGGCCGCAGACTGAAGCTTTCTTT.

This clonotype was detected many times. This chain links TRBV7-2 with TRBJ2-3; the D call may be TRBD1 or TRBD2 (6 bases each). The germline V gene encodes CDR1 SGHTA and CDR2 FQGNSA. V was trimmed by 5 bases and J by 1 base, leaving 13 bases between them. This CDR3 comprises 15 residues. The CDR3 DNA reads TGTGCCAGCAGCGTACAGGGAGGAGGCACAGATACGCAGTATTTT. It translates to CASSVQGGGTDTQYF.

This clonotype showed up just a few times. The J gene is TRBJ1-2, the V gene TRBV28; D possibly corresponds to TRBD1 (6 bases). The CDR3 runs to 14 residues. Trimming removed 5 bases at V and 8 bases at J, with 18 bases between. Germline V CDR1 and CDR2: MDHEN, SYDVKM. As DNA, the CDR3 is TGTGCCAGCAGTCCTCCAGGGGCCCCTAGCGGCTACACCTTC. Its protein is CASSPPGAPSGYTF.

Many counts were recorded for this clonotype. The CDR3 region has the DNA TGCAGTGGGACAGAAGGAAACACCATATATTTT. It translates to CSGTEGNTIYF. J is TRBJ1-3 and V is TRBV20-1; maybe TRBD1 (6 bases). The CDR3 runs to 11 residues. Germline values: CDR1 DFQATT, CDR2 SNEGSKA (reference sequence). V shed 7 bases and J shed 4 bases, with 8 bases lying between them.

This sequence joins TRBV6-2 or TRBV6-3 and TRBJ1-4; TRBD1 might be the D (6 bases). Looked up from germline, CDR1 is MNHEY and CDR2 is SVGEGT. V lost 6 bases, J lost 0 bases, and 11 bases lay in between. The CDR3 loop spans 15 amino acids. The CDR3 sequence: CASSHWTATNEKLFF. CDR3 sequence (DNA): TGTGCCAGCAGCCATTGGACAGCAACTAATGAAAAACTGTTTTTT.

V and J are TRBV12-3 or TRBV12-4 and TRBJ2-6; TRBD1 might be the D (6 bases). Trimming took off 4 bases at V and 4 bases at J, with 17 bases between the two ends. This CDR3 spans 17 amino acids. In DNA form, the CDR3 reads TGTGCCAGCAGTTCGTCATCCAGGGGAACAGGGGCCAACGTCCTGACTTTC. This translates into CASSSSSRGTGANVLTF.

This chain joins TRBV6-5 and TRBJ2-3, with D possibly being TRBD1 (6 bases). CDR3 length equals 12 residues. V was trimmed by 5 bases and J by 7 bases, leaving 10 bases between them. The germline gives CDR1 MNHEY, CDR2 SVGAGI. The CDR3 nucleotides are TGTGCCAGCAGTCTCCAGGGGAATACGCAGTATTTT. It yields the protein CASSLQGNTQYF.

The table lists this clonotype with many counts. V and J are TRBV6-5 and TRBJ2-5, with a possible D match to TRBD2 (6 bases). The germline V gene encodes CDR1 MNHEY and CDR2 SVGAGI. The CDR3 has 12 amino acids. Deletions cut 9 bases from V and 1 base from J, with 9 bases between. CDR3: CASGGVQETQYF. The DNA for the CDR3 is TGTGCCAGTGGAGGGGTCCAAGAGACCCAGTACTTC.

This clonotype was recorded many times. CDR3 nucleotide sequence: TGTGCCAGCAGCGTTAGGATAGCGGGGGGAACAGATACGCAGTATTTT. It translates to CASSVRIAGGTDTQYF. The V and J genes are TRBV7-2 and TRBJ2-3; 10 nucleotides line up with TRBD2. The ends lost 5 bases at V and 3 bases at J; junction bases unmatched: 8. The V gene's germline CDR1 is SGHTA and CDR2 FQGNSA. The CDR3 spans 16 residues.

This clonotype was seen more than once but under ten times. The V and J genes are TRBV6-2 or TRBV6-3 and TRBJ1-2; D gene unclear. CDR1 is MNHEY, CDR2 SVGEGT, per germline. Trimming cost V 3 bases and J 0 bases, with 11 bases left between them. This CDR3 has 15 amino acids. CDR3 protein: CASSYGGGANYGYTF. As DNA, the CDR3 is TGTGCCAGCAGTTATGGCGGCGGAGCTAACTATGGCTACACCTTC.

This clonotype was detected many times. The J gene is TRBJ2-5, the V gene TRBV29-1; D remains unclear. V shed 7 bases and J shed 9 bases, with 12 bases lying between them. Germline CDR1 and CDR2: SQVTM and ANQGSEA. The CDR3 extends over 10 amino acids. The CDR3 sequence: CSGRDRAQYF. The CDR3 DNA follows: TGCAGCGGCCGAGACCGGGCCCAGTACTTC.

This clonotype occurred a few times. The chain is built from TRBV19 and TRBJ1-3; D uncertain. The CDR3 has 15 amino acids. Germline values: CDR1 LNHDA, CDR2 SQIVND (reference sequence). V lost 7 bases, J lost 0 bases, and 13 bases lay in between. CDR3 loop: CASKRGSSSGNTIYF. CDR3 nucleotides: TGTGCCAGTAAGAGAGGCTCAAGCTCTGGAAACACCATATATTTT.